This T cell receptor (beta chain) was identified during a study of tumor-infiltrating lymphocytes in primary liver carcinoma. V gave up 4 bases and J gave up 0 bases, with 8 bases separating them. The CDR3 consists of 14 residues. Per germline, CDR1 ENHRY and CDR2 SYGVKD. This clonotype has a handful of counts. Germline DNA was also extracted, and blood RNA derived from unsorted whole blood. Reverse transcription of 500 ng total RNA with a constant-region primer produced TCR beta cDNA. Nested multiplex PCR, run for three rounds with slightly modified ARM-PCR, yielded TCR beta libraries. Amplification in the first two PCR rounds was performed using TRBV1-TRBV30 forward primers and a C-beta reverse primer for 10 cycles each. Using its own MiXCR run on the multiplex PCR reads, TCRdb lists one record per CDR3 protein. Found here are 300,000 to 400,000 distinct CDR3 sequences, around three fifths of them singletons; the top ten hold approximately 5.9%.

Input material: peripheral blood. The V call is TRBV10-3, the J call TRBJ2-3; D is unclear. The source of this sequence is a man between 40 and 49 years old with primary liver carcinoma and hepatitis B virus infection. CDR3 amino acids: CAISGQMSTDTQYF. In DNA form, the CDR3 reads TGTGCCATCAGTGGCCAGATGAGCACAGATACGCAGTATTTT.